The 15 T cell receptor beta chains below all came from one sample that was sequenced in a study of cytomegalovirus exposure and HLA in healthy donors. Primers included in the PCR were 60 Vbeta and 13 Jbeta primers. Libraries were prepared by immunoSEQ multiplex PCR; TCRdb keeps only in-frame clonotypes and omits some of them. The repertoire consists of about 210,000 clones, with 75% to 90% occurring once and the leading ten covering around 0.3%. Sequenced input: PBMCs. Source of these receptors: a woman aged 30 to 39 in good health and CMV-seronegative.

CDR3: CASSPPFPYEQYF. The CDR3 nucleotides read TGTGCCAGCTCTCCTCCTTTTCCCTACGAGCAGTACTTC. The chain employs TRBV18 and TRBJ2-7; D unresolved. The CDR3 loop spans 13 amino acids. Germline assignment: CDR1 KGHSH and CDR2 LQKENI. V lost 6 bases and J lost 2, with 11 bases in between.

The CDR3 spells CASSFFRGLWETQYF. CDR3 bases: TGTGCCAGCAGCTTCTTTCGGGGACTCTGGGAGACCCAGTACTTC. The J gene is TRBJ2-5, the V gene TRBV5-6; possible D gene TRBD2, 6 bases. Between the trimmed V and J ends, which lost 2 bases and 5 bases, there was a span of 16 bases. The CDR3 consists of 15 residues. Germline CDR1 reads SGHDT; CDR2 reads YYEEEE.

The sample holds one count of this clone. CDR3 region: CASSPDRSGANVLTF. CDR3 DNA sequence: TGTGCCAGCAGCCCGGACAGATCTGGGGCCAACGTCCTGACTTTC. The chain joins TRBV2 to TRBJ2-6, with TRBD1 as a possible D gene (6 bases). The CDR3 has 15 residues. Trimming took 6 bases from V and 1 from J, leaving 10 bases between them. Germline loops: CDR1 SNHLY, CDR2 FYNNEI.

The chain couples TRBV19 to TRBJ1-5; D may be TRBD1 (6 bases). V dropped 3 bases and J dropped 11 bases, with 14 bases sitting between them. The germline V gene has CDR1 LNHDA and CDR2 SQIVND (reference sequence). This CDR3 has 13 residues. Here the CDR3 DNA reads TGTGCCAGTAGTATGTCACAGGGAGGGGCCCAGCATTTT. Protein: CASSMSQGGAQHF. The complete variable domain, with remaining parts taken from reference TRBV19 and TRBJ1-5, reads DGGITQSPKYLFRKEGQNVTLSCEQNLNHDAMYWYRQDPGQGLRLIYYSQIVNDFQKGDIAEGYSVSREKKESFPLTVTSAQKNPTAFYLCASSMSQGGAQHFGDGTRLSIL.

V is TRBV19 and J is TRBJ2-5; 10 bases match TRBD1. The J call could be wrong; TRBJ2-7 is a better fit for the DNA end. The germline gives CDR1 LNHDA, CDR2 SQIVND (reference sequence). This CDR3 spans 16 amino acids. CDR3 in amino acids: CASSTTGGDGSYEQYF. CDR3 DNA sequence: TGTGCCAGTAGTACGACAGGGGGCGATGGTAGCTACGAGCAGTACTTC.

V is TRBV11-2 and J is TRBJ2-2; TRBD2 matches at 9 bases. This CDR3 has 16 residues. Germline V gene data show CDR1 as SGHAT and CDR2 as FQNNGV. V was pared by 1 base and J by 3 bases, with 3 bases of the junction left unmatched. For the CDR3, the DNA is TGTGCCAGCAGCTTAGTTAGCGGGAGTGACACCGGGGAGCTGTTTTTT. The encoded protein is CASSLVSGSDTGELFF.

The rearrangement uses TRBV27 and TRBJ2-3, with TRBD1 as a possible D gene (8 bases). The germline V gene has CDR1 MNHEY and CDR2 SMNVEV (reference sequence). The CDR3 is made up of 14 amino acids. Trimming cost V 11 bases and J 3 bases, with 18 bases left between them. The CDR3 loop reads CASQRDRRTDTQYF. CDR3 coding DNA: TGTGCCTCGCAGCGGGACAGGAGAACAGATACGCAGTATTTT.

J is TRBJ2-7 and V is TRBV6-5; 10 nucleotides match TRBD2. The length of the CDR3 is 15 residues. In germline, CDR1 is MNHEY, CDR2 SVGAGI. V lost 6 bases, J lost 5 bases, and 10 bases stayed unmatched. This chain's CDR3 is CASSNTGLAFHEQYF. In DNA, the CDR3 is TGTGCCAGCAGCAACACGGGACTAGCGTTCCACGAGCAGTACTTC.

The chain combines TRBV11-2 with TRBJ2-3; D perhaps matches TRBD1 (5 bases). The CDR3 covers 14 residues. V dropped 5 bases and J dropped 5 bases, with 14 bases sitting between them. Germline V gives CDR1 SGHAT, CDR2 FQNNGV. CDR3 nucleotide sequence: TGTGCCAGCAGCCTAGGGGCTTCGGTAGATACGCAGTATTTT. This codes for CASSLGASVDTQYF.

The chain carries TRBV2 and TRBJ2-3; 7 positions match TRBD2. CDR3 length equals 15 residues. V was pared by 4 bases and J by 2 bases, with 6 bases of the junction left unmatched. CDR1 SNHLY and CDR2 FYNNEI come from the germline V gene. The chain's CDR3 is CASSVASGYTDTQYF. The CDR3 coding sequence is TGTGCCAGCAGTGTCGCTAGCGGTTACACAGATACGCAGTATTTT.

The chain links TRBV6-5 to TRBJ1-2; a possible D gene is TRBD1 (5 bases). Deletions cut 2 bases from V and 3 bases from J, with 7 bases between. The CDR3 is 13 residues long. Germline values: CDR1 MNHEY, CDR2 SVGAGI. The CDR3 nucleotides are TGTGCCAGCAGTTACGACAGCTACTATGGCTACACCTTC. Translation gives CASSYDSYYGYTF.

The chain couples TRBV29-1 to TRBJ2-7; TRBD1 agrees at 11 bases. The junction had 5 bases not matched to a gene; V was cut back by 3 bases and J by 4 bases. This CDR3 is 14 amino acids long. CDR1 and CDR2 (germline): SQVTM, ANQGSEA. CDR3 region: CSVDRGQGGYEQYF. In DNA form, the CDR3 reads TGCAGCGTTGATCGGGGACAGGGGGGATACGAGCAGTACTTC.

The rearrangement links TRBV7-8 to TRBJ1-5; 9 bases agree with TRBD1. Germline-derived CDR1 and CDR2 are SGHVS and FQNEAQ. The length of the CDR3 is 15 residues. With V trimmed by 5 bases and J by 7 bases, 9 bases remained unmatched. CDR3 sequence: CASSPGTGWKQPQHF. The DNA for the CDR3 is TGTGCCAGCAGCCCCGGGACAGGGTGGAAACAGCCCCAGCATTTT. The variable domain in full, with the rest retrieved from reference TRBV7-8 and TRBJ1-5, is GAGVSQSPRYKVAKRGQDVALRCDPISGHVSLFWYQQALGQGPEFLTYFQNEAQLDKSGLPSDRFFAERPEGSVSTLKIQRTQQEDSAVYLCASSPGTGWKQPQHFGDGTRLSIL.

This rearrangement joins TRBV15 to TRBJ1-4; D may be TRBD1 (5 bases). Trimming left V 5 bases short and J 7 bases short, with 11 bases between. This CDR3 region has 13 residues. Germline V gives CDR1 LNHNV, CDR2 YYDKDF (reference sequence). The CDR3 DNA sequence: TGTGCCACCAGCGTGGGGGGGGGTGAAAAACTGTTTTTT. This encodes CATSVGGGEKLFF.

V gene TRBV19 combines with J gene TRBJ2-7; TRBD2 matches 8 bases. With 2 bases clipped from V and 0 bases from J, the junction kept 3 bases outside the gene matches. This CDR3 comprises 15 residues. Germline CDR1 reads LNHDA; CDR2 reads SQIVND (reference sequence). The CDR3 spells CASSITSGNSYEQYF. The CDR3 DNA follows: TGTGCCAGTAGTATAACTAGCGGTAACTCCTACGAGCAGTACTTC. Based on the CDR3 plus reference TRBV19 and TRBJ2-7, the full variable domain is DGGITQSPKYLFRKEGQNVTLSCEQNLNHDAMYWYRQDPGQGLRLIYYSQIVNDFQKGDIAEGYSVSREKKESFPLTVTSAQKNPTAFYLCASSITSGNSYEQYFGPGTRLTVT.